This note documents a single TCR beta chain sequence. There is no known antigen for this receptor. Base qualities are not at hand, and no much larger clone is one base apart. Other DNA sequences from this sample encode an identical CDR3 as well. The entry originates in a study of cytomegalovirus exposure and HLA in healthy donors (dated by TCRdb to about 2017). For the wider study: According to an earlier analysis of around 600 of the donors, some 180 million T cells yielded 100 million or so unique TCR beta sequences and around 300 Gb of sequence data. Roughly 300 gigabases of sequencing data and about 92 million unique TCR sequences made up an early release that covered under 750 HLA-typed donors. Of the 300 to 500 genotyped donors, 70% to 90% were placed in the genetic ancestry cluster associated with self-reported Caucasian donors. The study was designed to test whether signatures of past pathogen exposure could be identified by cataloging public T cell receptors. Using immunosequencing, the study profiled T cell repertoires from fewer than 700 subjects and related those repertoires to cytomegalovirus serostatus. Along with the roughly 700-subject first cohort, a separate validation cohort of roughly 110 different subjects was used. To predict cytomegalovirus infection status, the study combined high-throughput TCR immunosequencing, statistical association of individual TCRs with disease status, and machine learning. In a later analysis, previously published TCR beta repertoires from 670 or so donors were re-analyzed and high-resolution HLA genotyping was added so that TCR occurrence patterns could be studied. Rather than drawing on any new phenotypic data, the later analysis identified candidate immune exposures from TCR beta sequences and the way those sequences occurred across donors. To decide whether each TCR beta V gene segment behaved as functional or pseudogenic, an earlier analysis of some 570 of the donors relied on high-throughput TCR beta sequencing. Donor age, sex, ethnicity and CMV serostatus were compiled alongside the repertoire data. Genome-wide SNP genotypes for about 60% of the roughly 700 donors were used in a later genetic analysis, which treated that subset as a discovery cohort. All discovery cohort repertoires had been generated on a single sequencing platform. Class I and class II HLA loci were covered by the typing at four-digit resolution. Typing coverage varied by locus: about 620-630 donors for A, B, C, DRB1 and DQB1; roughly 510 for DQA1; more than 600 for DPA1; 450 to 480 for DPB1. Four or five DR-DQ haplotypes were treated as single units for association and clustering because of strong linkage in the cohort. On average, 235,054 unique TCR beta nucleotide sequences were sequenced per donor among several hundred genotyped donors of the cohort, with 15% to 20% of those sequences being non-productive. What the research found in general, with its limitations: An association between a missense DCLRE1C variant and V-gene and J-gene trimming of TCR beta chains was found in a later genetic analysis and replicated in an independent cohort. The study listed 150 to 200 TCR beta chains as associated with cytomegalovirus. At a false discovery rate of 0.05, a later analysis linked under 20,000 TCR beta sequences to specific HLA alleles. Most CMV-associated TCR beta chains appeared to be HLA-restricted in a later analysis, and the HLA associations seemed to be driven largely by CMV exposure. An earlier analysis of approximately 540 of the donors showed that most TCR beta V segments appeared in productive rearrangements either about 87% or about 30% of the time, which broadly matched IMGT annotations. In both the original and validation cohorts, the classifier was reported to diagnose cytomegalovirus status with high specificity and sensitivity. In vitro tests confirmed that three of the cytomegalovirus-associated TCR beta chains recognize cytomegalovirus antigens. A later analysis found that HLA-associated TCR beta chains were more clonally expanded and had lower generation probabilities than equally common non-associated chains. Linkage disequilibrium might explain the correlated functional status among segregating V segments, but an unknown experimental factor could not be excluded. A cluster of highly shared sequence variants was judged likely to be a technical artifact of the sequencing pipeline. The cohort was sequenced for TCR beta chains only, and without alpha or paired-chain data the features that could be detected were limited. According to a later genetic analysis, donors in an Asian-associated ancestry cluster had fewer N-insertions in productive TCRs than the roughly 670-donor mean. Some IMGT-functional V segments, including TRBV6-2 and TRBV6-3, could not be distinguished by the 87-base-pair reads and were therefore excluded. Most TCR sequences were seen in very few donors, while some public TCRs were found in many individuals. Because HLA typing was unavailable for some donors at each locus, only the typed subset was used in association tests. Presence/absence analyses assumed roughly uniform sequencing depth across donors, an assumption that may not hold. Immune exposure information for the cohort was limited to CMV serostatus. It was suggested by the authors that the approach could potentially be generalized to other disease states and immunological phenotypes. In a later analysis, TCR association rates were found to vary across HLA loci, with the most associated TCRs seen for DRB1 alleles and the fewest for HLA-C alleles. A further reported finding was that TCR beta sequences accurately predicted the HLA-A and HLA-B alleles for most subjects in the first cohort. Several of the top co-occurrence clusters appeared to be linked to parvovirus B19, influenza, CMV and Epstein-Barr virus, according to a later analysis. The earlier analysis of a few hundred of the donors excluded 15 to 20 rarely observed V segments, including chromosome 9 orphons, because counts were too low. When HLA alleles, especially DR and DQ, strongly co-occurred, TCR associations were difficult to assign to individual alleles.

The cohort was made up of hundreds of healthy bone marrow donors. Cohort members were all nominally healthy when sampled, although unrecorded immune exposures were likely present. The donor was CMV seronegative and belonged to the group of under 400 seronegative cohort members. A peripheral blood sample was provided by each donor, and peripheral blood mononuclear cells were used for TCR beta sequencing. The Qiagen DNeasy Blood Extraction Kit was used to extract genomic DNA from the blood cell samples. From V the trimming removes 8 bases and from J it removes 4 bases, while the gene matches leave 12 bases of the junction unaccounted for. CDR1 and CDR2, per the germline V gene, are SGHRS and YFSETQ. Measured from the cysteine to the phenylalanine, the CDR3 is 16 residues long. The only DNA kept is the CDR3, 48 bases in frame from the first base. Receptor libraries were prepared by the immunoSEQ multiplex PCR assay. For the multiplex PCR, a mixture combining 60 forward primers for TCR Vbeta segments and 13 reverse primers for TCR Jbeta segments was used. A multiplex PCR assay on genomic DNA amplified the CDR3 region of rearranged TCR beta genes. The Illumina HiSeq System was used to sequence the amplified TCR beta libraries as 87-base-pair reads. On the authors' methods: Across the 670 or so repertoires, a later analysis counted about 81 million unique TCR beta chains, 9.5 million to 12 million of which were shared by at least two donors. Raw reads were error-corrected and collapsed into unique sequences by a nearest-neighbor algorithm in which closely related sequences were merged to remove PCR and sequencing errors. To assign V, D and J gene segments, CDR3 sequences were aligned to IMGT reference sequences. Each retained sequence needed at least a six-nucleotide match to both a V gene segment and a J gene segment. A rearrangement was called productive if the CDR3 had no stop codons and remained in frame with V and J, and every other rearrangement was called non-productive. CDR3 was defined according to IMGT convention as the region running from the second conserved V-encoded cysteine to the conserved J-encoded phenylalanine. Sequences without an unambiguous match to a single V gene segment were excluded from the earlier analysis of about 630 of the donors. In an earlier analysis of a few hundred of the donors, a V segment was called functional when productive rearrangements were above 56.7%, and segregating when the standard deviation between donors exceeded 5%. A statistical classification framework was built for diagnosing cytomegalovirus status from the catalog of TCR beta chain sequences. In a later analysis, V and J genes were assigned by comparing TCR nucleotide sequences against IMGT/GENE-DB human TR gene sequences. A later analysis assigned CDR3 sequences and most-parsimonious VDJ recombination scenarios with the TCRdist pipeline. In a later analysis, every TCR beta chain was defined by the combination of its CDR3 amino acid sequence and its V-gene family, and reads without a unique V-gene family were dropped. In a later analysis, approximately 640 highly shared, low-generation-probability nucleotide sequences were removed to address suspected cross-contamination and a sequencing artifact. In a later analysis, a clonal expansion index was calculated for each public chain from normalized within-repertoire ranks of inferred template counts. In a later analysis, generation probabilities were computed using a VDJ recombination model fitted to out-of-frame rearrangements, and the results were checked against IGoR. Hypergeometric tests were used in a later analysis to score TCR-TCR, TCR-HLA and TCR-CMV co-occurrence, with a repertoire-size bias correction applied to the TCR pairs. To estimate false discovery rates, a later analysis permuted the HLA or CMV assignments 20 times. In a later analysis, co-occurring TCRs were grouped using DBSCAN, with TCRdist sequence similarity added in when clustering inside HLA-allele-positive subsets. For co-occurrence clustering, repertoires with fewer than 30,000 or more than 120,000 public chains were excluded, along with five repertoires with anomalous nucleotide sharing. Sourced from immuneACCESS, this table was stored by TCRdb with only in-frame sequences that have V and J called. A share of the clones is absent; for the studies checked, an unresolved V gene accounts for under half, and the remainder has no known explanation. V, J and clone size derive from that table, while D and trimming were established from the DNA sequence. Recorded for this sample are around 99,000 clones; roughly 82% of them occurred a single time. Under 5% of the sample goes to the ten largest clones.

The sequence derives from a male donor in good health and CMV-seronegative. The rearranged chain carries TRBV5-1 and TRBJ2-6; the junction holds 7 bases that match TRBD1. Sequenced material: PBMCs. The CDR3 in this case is CASCLQGLGGANVLTF. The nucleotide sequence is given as TGCGCCAGTTGTTTACAGGGGTTAGGAGGGGCCAACGTCCTGACTTTC.